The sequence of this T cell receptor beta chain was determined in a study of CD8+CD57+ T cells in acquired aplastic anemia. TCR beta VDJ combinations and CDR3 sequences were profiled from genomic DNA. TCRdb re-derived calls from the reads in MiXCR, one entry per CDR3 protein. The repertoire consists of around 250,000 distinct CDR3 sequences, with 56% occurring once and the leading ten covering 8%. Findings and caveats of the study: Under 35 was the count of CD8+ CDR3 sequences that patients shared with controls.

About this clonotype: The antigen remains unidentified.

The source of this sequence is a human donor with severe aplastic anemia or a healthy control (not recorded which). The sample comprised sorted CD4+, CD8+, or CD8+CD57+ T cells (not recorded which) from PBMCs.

This CDR3 reads CASSRKPGQLSGNTIYF. The CDR3, as DNA: TGTGCCAGCAGCCGCAAACCCGGACAGCTCTCTGGAAACACCATATATTTT. This chain uses TRBV13 with TRBJ1-3; a weak D match, TRBD1 (6 bases). V gave up 5 bases and J gave up 0 bases, with 17 bases separating them. Germline V gene sequence: CDR1 PRHDT, CDR2 FYEKMQ (reference sequence). The CDR3 loop spans 17 amino acids.